This T cell receptor beta chain was observed in a study of T-cell memory formation after mild COVID-19. This clonotype was seen many times. The germline V and J ends were trimmed by 0 bases and 0 bases, with 11 bases remaining between them. The CDR3 extends over 15 amino acids. Germline-derived CDR1 and CDR2 are DFQATT and SNEGSKA (reference sequence). TCRdb fed the 5' RACE reads into MiXCR, producing one record per CDR3 protein. The sample includes 170,000 or so distinct CDR3 sequences, about 20% of them seen just once. The sequence was collected from an adult woman who had mild COVID-19 (a few samples of this study predate the infection). Cell type and time point are not known. The chain combines TRBV20-1 with TRBJ1-1, with a tentative D call TRBD1 (6 bases). The sequenced sample was PBMCs or a T cell subset sorted from them (not recorded which). The CDR3 spells CSAREDRTVNTEAFF. The CDR3, as DNA: TGCAGTGCTAGAGAAGATAGGACAGTGAACACTGAAGCTTTCTTT.